This TCR beta chain was sequenced during a study of blood T cell repertoires in COVID-19. At the level of the study: The United States, Italy and Spain provided the acute and convalescent COVID-19 samples. PBMCs, B-cell-depleted T cells, or T cells were the source of the cDNA or gDNA that made up the material.

The length of the CDR3 is 15 residues. In germline, CDR1 is MDHEN, CDR2 SYDVKM. V shed 4 bases and J 5 bases; nucleotides not matched to a gene: 2. Enrolled during active infection, Seattle patients were then followed longitudinally. Methods used by the authors: Reference gene primer amplification in the assay estimated nucleated cell counts. Data came from immunoSEQ multiplex PCR; TCRdb stores just in-frame clones and leaves some out. That table gives V, J and clone size, and the DNA gave D and trimming. The profile covers around 50,000 clones, with 87% appearing a single time and more than 6% taken by the ten largest.

The sequencing input was peripheral blood. The TCR was taken from a woman aged 55-70 years with COVID-19, enrolled during active disease. The rearrangement links TRBV28 to TRBJ1-6; 10 bases align to TRBD1. CDR3 in amino acids: CASSSGTGDNSPLHF. The CDR3 coding sequence is TGTGCCAGCAGTTCCGGGACAGGGGATAATTCACCCCTCCACTTT.